The entry that follows covers one TCR beta chain sequence. Its antigen is unidentified. Some clones are missing from TCRdb's copy, which holds only in-frame ones; the method was immunoSEQ multiplex PCR. The data contain roughly 200,000 clones, more than 85% of them singletons. The sample originates from a study of T cell responses to AZD1222 COVID-19 vaccine. Findings and caveats of the study: Dominant CD4 TCR responses targeted spike regions 160-218 and 743-854.

V was clipped by 3 bases and J by 9 bases, with 23 bases between them. This CDR3 has 16 amino acids. The V gene's germline CDR1 is KGHSH and CDR2 LQKENI. The chain is built from TRBV18 and TRBJ1-1; weak D call: TRBD1 (5 bases). The material was peripheral blood, obtained 28 days after the second AZD1222 dose. The source of this sequence is an adult who received the AZD1222 COVID-19 vaccine. The CDR3 spells CASSPRVMTVGPQAFF. For the CDR3, the DNA is TGTGCCAGCTCACCGAGAGTAATGACAGTGGGCCCTCAAGCTTTCTTT.